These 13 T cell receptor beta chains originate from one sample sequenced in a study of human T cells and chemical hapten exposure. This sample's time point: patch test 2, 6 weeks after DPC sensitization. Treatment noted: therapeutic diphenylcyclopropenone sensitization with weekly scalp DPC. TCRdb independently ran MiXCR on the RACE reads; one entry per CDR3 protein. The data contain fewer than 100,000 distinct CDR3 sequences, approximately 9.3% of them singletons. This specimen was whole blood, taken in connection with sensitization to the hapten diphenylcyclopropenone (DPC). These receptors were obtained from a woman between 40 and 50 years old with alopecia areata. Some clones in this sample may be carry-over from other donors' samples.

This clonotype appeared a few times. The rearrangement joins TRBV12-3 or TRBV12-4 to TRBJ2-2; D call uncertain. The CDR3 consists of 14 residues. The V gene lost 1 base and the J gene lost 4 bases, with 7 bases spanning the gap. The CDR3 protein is CASSLVGVTGELFF. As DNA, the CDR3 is TGTGCCAGCAGTTTAGTTGGGGTCACCGGGGAGCTGTTTTTT.

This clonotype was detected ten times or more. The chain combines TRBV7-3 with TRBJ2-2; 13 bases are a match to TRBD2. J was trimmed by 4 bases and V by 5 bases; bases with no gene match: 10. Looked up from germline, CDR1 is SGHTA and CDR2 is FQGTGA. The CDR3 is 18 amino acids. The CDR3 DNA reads TGTGCCAGCAGCAACGGACTAGCGGGAGCGGGTGGCACCGGGGAGCTGTTTTTT. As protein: CASSNGLAGAGGTGELFF.

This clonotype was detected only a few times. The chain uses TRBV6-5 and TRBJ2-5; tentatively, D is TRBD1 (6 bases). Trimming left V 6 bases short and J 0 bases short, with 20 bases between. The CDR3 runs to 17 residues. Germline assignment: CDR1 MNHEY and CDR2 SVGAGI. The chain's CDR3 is CASRTPLGAGNQETQYF. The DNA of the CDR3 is TGTGCCAGCAGAACTCCCTTGGGGGCGGGTAACCAAGAGACCCAGTACTTC.

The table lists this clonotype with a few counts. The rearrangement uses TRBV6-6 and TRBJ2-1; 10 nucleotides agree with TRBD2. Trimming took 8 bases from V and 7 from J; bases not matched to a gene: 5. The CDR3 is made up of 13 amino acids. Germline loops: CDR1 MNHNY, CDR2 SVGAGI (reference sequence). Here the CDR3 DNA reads TGTGCCAGCGATTTAGCGGGAGGAAATGAGCAGTTCTTC. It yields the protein CASDLAGGNEQFF.

CDR3 loop: CASRERGDLLYGYTF. The CDR3 nucleotides read TGTGCCAGCAGGGAACGGGGAGACCTACTTTATGGCTACACCTTC. This rearrangement joins TRBV5-5 to TRBJ1-2; D ambiguous. V lost 5 bases and J 5 bases, leaving 19 bases between the germline ends. Germline V lookup: CDR1 SGHKS, CDR2 YYEKEE (reference sequence). The length of the CDR3 is 15 residues. The full variable domain, its missing parts supplied by reference TRBV5-5 and TRBJ1-2, is DAGVTQSPTHLIKTRGQQVTLRCSPISGHKSVSWYQQVLGQGPQFIFQYYEKEERGRGNFPDRFSARQFPNYSSELNVNALLLGDSALYLCASRERGDLLYGYTFGSGTRLTVV.

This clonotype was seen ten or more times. CDR3 residues: CASSPLTGGPSPLFF. The CDR3 DNA is TGCGCCAGCAGCCCGCTGACAGGGGGCCCCTCTCCGCTGTTTTTT. The rearrangement uses TRBV5-1 and TRBJ1-4; 10 bases line up with TRBD1. There are 15 residues in the CDR3. Trimming at V came to 4 bases and at J to 14 bases, leaving 14 bases not matched to a gene. Germline-derived CDR1 and CDR2 are SGHRS and YFSETQ.

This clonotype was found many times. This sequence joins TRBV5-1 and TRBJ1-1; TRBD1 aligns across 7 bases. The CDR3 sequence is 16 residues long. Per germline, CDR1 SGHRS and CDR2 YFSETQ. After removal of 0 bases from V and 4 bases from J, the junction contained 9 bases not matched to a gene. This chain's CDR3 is CASSLEPGGPGTEAFF. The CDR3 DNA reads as TGCGCCAGCAGCTTGGAGCCAGGGGGTCCGGGCACTGAAGCTTTCTTT.

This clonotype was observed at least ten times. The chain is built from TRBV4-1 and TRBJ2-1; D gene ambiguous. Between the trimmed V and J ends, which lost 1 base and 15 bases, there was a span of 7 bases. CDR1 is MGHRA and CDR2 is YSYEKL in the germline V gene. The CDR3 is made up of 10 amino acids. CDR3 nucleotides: TGCGCCAGCAGCCAAGGATTGCTGTTCTTC. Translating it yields CASSQGLLFF.

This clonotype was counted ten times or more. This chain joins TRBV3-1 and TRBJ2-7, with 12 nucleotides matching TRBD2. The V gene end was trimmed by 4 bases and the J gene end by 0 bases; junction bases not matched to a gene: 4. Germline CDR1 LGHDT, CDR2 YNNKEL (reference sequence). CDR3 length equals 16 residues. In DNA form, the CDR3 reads TGTGCCAGCAGCCCCCCGACTAGCGGGAGCTCCTACGAGCAGTACTTC. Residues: CASSPPTSGSSYEQYF.

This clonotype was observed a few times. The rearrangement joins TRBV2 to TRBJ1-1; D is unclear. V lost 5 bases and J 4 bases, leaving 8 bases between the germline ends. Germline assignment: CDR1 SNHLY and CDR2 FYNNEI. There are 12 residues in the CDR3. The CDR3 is CASSMWGTEAFF. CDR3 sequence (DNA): TGTGCCAGCAGTATGTGGGGCACTGAAGCTTTCTTT.

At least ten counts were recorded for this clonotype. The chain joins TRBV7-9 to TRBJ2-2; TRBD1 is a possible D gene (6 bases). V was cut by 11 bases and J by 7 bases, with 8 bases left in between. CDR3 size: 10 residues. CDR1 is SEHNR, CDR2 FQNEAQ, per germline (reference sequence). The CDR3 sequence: CALGHGELFF. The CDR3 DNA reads TGTGCCCTGGGACACGGGGAGCTGTTTTTT.

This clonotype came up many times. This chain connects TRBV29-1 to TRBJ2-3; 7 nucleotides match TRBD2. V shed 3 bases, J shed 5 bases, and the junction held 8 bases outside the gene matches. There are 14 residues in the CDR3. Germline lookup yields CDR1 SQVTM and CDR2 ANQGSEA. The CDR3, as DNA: TGCAGCGTTGACGAGGGAGGGCCGGGAGATACGCAGTATTTT. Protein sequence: CSVDEGGPGDTQYF.

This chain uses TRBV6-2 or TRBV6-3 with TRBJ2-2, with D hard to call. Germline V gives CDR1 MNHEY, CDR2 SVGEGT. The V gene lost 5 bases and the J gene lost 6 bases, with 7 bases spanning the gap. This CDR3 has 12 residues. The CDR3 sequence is CASSVTSGELFF. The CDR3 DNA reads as TGTGCCAGCAGTGTTACATCCGGGGAGCTGTTTTTT.